A single sample is the source of the 2 T cell receptor beta chains below, sequenced in a study of regulatory T cells in long-lasting Graves disease. Combining iRepertoire HTBI primers with Arm-PCR of CDR3 regions, the authors built TCR beta libraries. In TCRdb, the multiplex PCR reads were re-called with MiXCR into one record per CDR3 protein. The sample has roughly 380,000 distinct CDR3 sequences, 16% seen once. Time point in this sample: newly diagnosed GD, antithyroid drugs for less than 3 months. Construction of the TCR library relied on RNA isolated from PBMCs. In addition, the sample was reused for a study of T cells in Graves' hyperthyroidism and ophthalmopathy.

Here the sequenced sample was peripheral blood mononuclear cells (PBMCs), taken at new diagnosis, from a patient treated with antithyroid drugs. All receptors derive from a man in his forties with Graves disease.

This clonotype has a handful of counts. V usage is TRBV3-1 and J usage is TRBJ2-5, with unresolved D. Per the germline V gene, CDR1 is LGHDT and CDR2 is YNNKEL (reference sequence). The CDR3 spans 15 residues. With 1 base removed from V and 2 bases from J, the gap between germline ends came to 11 bases. CDR3 loop: CASSQGAAQQETQYF. Written as DNA, the CDR3 is TGTGCCAGCAGCCAAGGTGCGGCGCAACAAGAGACCCAGTACTTC.

The chain recombines TRBV20-1 with TRBJ2-5; 9 nucleotides line up with TRBD2. Germline CDR1 and CDR2: DFQATT and SNEGSKA (reference sequence). V dropped 3 bases and J dropped 5; count of bases not matched to a gene: 13. The CDR3 consists of 16 residues. The CDR3 coding sequence is TGCAGTGCTAGTGACGGCGGGAGGGCCGAGTGGGAGACCCAGTACTTC. Protein sequence: CSASDGGRAEWETQYF.